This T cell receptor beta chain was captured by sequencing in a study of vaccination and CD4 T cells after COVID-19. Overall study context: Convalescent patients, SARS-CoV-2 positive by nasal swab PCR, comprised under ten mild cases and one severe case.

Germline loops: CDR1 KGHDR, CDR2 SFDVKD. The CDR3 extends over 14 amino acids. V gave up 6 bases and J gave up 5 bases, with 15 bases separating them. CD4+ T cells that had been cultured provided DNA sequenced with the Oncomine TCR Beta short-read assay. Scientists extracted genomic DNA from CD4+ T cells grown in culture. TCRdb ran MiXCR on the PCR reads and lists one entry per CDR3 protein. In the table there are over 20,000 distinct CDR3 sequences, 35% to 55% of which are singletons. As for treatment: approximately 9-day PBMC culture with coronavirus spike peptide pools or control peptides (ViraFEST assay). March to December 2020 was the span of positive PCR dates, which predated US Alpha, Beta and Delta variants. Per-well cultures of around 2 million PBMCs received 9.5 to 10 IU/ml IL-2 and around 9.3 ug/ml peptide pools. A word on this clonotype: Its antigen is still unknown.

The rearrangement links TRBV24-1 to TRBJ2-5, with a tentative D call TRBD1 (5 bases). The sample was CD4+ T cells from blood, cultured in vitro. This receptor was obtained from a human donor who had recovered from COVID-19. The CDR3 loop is CATSPGHPSETQYF. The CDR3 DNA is TGTGCCACCAGTCCCGGACACCCAAGTGAGACCCAGTACTTC.